The 20 T cell receptor beta chains listed next were all sequenced from one sample in a study of shared clonotypes between healthy human individuals. Cells designated naive CD8 were CD45RO-negative and were positively selected for CCR7, with terminally differentiated effector memory CD45RA+ cells excluded. The method was immunoSEQ multiplex PCR; TCRdb's version includes in-frame clones alone and lacks a portion of them. The sample records around 2,000,000 clones, about 94% being singletons. The material sequenced was naive CD8+ T cells sorted from blood. Receptors originate from a man aged 18 to 29 in good health.

The chain carries TRBV6-6 and TRBJ2-7; D is ambiguous. This CDR3 has 15 residues. CDR1 is MNHNY and CDR2 is SVGAGI in the germline V gene (reference sequence). Trimming cost V 6 bases and J 2 bases, with 17 bases left between them. For the CDR3, the DNA is TGTGCCAGCAGCCTCCCCGGAAAGCGCCCCTACGAGCAGTACTTC. Its protein product is CASSLPGKRPYEQYF.

The chain links TRBV13 to TRBJ2-7, with a tentative D call TRBD1 (6 bases). The CDR3 has 14 amino acids. Germline CDR1 is PRHDT and CDR2 is FYEKMQ (reference sequence). The V gene lost 5 bases and the J gene lost 2 bases, with 13 bases spanning the gap. CDR3 coding DNA: TGTGCCAGCAGCAGACAGGCCATACCCTACGAGCAGTACTTC. Translated: CASSRQAIPYEQYF.

The chain combines TRBV5-6 with TRBJ1-6, with TRBD1 matching over 9 bases. V gave up 2 bases and J gave up 5 bases; unmatched junction bases: 8. Germline V CDR1 and CDR2: SGHDT, YYEEEE. This CDR3 comprises 17 residues. The CDR3 sequence: CASSFRTGVLHNSPLHF. CDR3 nucleotide sequence: TGTGCCAGCAGCTTCCGGACAGGGGTTCTACATAATTCACCCCTCCACTTT. Supplemented by reference TRBV5-6 and TRBJ1-6, the full variable domain reads DAGVTQSPTHLIKTRGQQVTLRCSPKSGHDTVSWYQQALGQGPQFIFQYYEEEERQRGNFPDRFSGHQFPNYSSELNVNALLLGDSALYLCASSFRTGVLHNSPLHFGNGTRLTVT.

The chain uses TRBV9 and TRBJ2-7; no clear D. V lost 4 bases to trimming and J lost 6 bases, with 14 bases between them. The CDR3 length is 13 residues. Per germline, CDR1 SGDLS and CDR2 YYNGEE. CDR3 in amino acids: CASSPRTAGEQYF. The CDR3 DNA reads TGTGCCAGCAGCCCCCGGACCGCCGGCGAGCAGTACTTC.

The chain uses TRBV7-3 and TRBJ2-1; D uncertain. Trimming stripped 3 bases from V and 0 bases from J, with 6 bases between. CDR3 size: 14 residues. In germline, CDR1 is SGHTA, CDR2 FQGTGA. The CDR3 bases are TGTGCCAGCAGCTTCTTTAACTCCTACAATGAGCAGTTCTTC. It yields the protein CASSFFNSYNEQFF.

The CDR3 nucleotides are TGCAGCGTTGAAGCCGTTGACAGGGAGGACTACGAGCAGTACTTC. Protein: CSVEAVDREDYEQYF. This sequence joins TRBV29-1 and TRBJ2-7, with D perhaps TRBD1 (7 bases). The germline V gene encodes CDR1 SQVTM and CDR2 ANQGSEA. The CDR3 covers 15 residues. Between the trimmed V and J ends, which lost 1 base and 3 bases, there was a span of 16 bases.

In the case of this clone: The sample carries other DNA sequences with the same CDR3. This chain uses TRBV4-1 with TRBJ2-1, with 13 bases identical to TRBD2. J was trimmed by 4 bases and V by 1 base; bases with no gene match: 1. The CDR3 spans 16 residues. CDR1 is MGHRA, CDR2 YSYEKL, per germline. This CDR3 is CASSQVGLAGYNEQFF. As DNA, the CDR3 is TGCGCCAGCAGCCAAGTGGGACTAGCGGGATACAATGAGCAGTTCTTC.

V usage is TRBV7-9 and J usage is TRBJ2-7; D assignment may be TRBD1 or TRBD2 (5 bases each). V lost 4 bases and J lost 3, with 16 bases in between. Germline lookup yields CDR1 SEHNR and CDR2 FQNEAQ (reference sequence). This CDR3 is 15 amino acids long. The CDR3 region is CASSSIGRQLYEQYF. The CDR3 DNA is TGTGCCAGCAGCTCGATAGGGAGACAGCTCTACGAGCAGTACTTC. Combining the CDR3 with reference TRBV7-9 and TRBJ2-7 gives the whole variable domain DTGVSQNPRHKITKRGQNVTFRCDPISEHNRLYWYRQTLGQGPEFLTYFQNEAQLEKSRLLSDRFSAERPKGSFSTLEIQRTEQGDSAMYLCASSSIGRQLYEQYFGPGTRLTVT.

V usage is TRBV10-3 and J usage is TRBJ2-3, with a tentative D call TRBD2 (7 bases). V was pared by 4 bases and J by 4 bases, with 18 bases between. This CDR3 comprises 16 residues. Germline-derived CDR1 and CDR2 are ENHRY and SYGVKD. CDR3 in amino acids: CAISGEGGASSDTQYF. As DNA, the CDR3 is TGTGCCATCAGTGGAGAAGGGGGGGCCAGTTCAGATACGCAGTATTTT.

The V and J genes are TRBV27 and TRBJ2-5; tentatively, D is TRBD2 (6 bases). Trimming shortened V by 4 bases and J by 5 bases, and 14 bases separated the two germline ends. Germline CDR1 reads MNHEY; CDR2 reads SMNVEV (reference sequence). The CDR3 totals 14 residues. The chain's CDR3 is CASSSEGFWETQYF. CDR3 coding DNA: TGTGCCAGCAGTTCGGAGGGGTTCTGGGAGACCCAGTACTTC.

J is TRBJ1-4 and V is TRBV25-1; D gene ambiguous. V was trimmed by 0 bases and J by 0 bases, leaving 8 bases between them. Per germline, CDR1 MGHDK and CDR2 SYGVNS. The CDR3 loop spans 16 amino acids. CDR3 DNA: TGTGCCAGCAGTGAATATTCGAACCCAACTAATGAAAAACTGTTTTTT. Its translation is CASSEYSNPTNEKLFF.

The chain uses TRBV28 and TRBJ1-5, with no clear D. Looked up from germline, CDR1 is MDHEN and CDR2 is SYDVKM. V was shortened by 4 bases and J by 5 bases, with 9 bases between the two germline ends. This CDR3 is 13 amino acids long. This CDR3 reads CASSWDRDQPQHF. CDR3 DNA: TGTGCCAGCAGTTGGGATAGGGATCAGCCCCAGCATTTT. The whole variable domain, filled in from reference TRBV28 and TRBJ1-5, reads DVKVTQSSRYLVKRTGEKVFLECVQDMDHENMFWYRQDPGLGLRLIYFSYDVKMKEKGDIPEGYSVSREKKERFSLILESASTNQTSMYLCASSWDRDQPQHFGDGTRLSIL.

J is TRBJ2-1 and V is TRBV9; 9 bases align to TRBD2. With V trimmed by 3 bases and J by 8 bases, 9 bases remained unmatched. This CDR3 comprises 15 residues. The germline V gene encodes CDR1 SGDLS and CDR2 YYNGEE. CDR3 residues: CASSAGTSYGDEQFF. CDR3 DNA sequence: TGTGCCAGCAGCGCCGGGACTAGCTATGGAGATGAGCAGTTCTTC.

The chain couples TRBV7-2 to TRBJ2-5; D gene unclear. The CDR3 contains 15 residues. Germline V gene lookup returns CDR1 SGHTA and CDR2 FQGNSA. V lost 1 base, J lost 0 bases, and 9 bases lay in between. CDR3 in DNA: TGTGCCAGCAGCTTAGGCGCGGCGGACCAAGAGACCCAGTACTTC. It yields the protein CASSLGAADQETQYF.

V usage is TRBV27 and J usage is TRBJ2-7; a possible D gene is TRBD2 (5 bases). CDR3 length: 14 amino acids. Germline CDR1 reads MNHEY; CDR2 reads SMNVEV (reference sequence). The V end was cut by 2 bases, the J end by 6 bases, with 14 bases between. The DNA for the CDR3 is TGTGCCAGCAGTTTAGGAGGCGGGTTTGGCGAGCAGTACTTC. This sequence encodes CASSLGGGFGEQYF.

This clone came up once. CDR3 in DNA: TGTGCCAGCAGTCCCGAGGGACTAGCGGAGGGGACAGATACGCAGTATTTT. Encoded protein: CASSPEGLAEGTDTQYF. The chain has TRBV28 and TRBJ2-3; 11 bases match TRBD2. The germline V gene encodes CDR1 MDHEN and CDR2 SYDVKM. V shed 5 bases, J shed 3 bases, and the junction held 10 bases outside the gene matches. CDR3 length equals 17 residues.

The chain combines TRBV2 with TRBJ1-6; perhaps TRBD1 as D (5 bases). Germline values: CDR1 SNHLY, CDR2 FYNNEI. V lost 4 bases to trimming and J lost 6 bases, with 19 bases between them. The CDR3 loop spans 17 amino acids. DNA of the CDR3: TGTGCCAGCAGTGTCAGTTTGAGGGGAATTTCTAATTCACCCCTCCACTTT. Translating gives CASSVSLRGISNSPLHF.

Worth noting for this clone: Other nucleotide sequences in the sample specify the same CDR3. CDR3 residues: CASRAGGEDTEAFF. The CDR3 DNA sequence: TGTGCCAGCAGGGCAGGGGGCGAAGACACTGAAGCTTTCTTT. This sequence joins TRBV6-5 and TRBJ1-1; 8 nucleotides align to TRBD1. CDR1 and CDR2 from the germline V gene are MNHEY and SVGAGI. CDR3 length equals 14 residues. V was pared by 6 bases and J by 3 bases, with 6 bases of the junction left unmatched.

The chain recombines TRBV27 with TRBJ2-7, with D possibly being TRBD1 or TRBD2 (5 bases each). The V gene lost 3 bases and the J gene lost 0 bases, with 12 bases spanning the gap. CDR3 length equals 15 residues. Germline CDR1 reads MNHEY; CDR2 reads SMNVEV (reference sequence). The CDR3 region is CASSLTATTSYEQYF. The CDR3 coding sequence is TGTGCCAGCAGTTTGACAGCGACTACCTCCTACGAGCAGTACTTC.

This sequence joins TRBV13 and TRBJ1-4; D ambiguous. V lost 4 bases and J lost 7, with 10 bases in between. Germline CDR1 and CDR2: PRHDT and FYEKMQ (reference sequence). CDR3 length equals 13 residues. The CDR3 coding sequence is TGTGCCAGCAGCTCTATAGCGGGTGAAAAACTGTTTTTT. Residues: CASSSIAGEKLFF.